This T cell receptor (beta chain) was sequenced in a study of T cell repertoires in cytomegalovirus infection. On the study more broadly: Public TCR beta signatures marked donors with CMV infection and the matching HLA.

In TCRdb, the reads were re-called with MiXCR into one record per CDR3 protein. The sample carries 600,000 to 800,000 distinct CDR3 sequences, 24% recorded once. Study-wide results and limits: People with CMV and the relevant HLA were identified by cumulative public TCR beta family frequency. Ex vivo responses were dominated by HLA-C-restricted CMV-specific TCR beta clonotypes.

About this clonotype itself: Its matching antigen is unknown.

The CDR3 extends over 17 amino acids. Trimming at V came to 5 bases and at J to 3 bases, leaving 10 bases not matched to a gene. Germline V lookup: CDR1 PRHDT, CDR2 FYEKMQ (reference sequence). The TCR sequence derives from a human donor in good health (CMV status not recorded). Some clones in this sample may be carry-over from other donors' samples. Specimen: CD8+ T cells from PBMCs. V is TRBV13 and J is TRBJ2-4, with 10 bases identical to TRBD1. The CDR3 protein is CASSPSGTGVDKNIQYF. The CDR3 bases are TGTGCCAGCAGCCCCTCGGGGACAGGGGTGGACAAAAACATTCAGTACTTC.